These 15 T cell receptor beta chains came from one sample sequenced in a study of graft-versus-host responses after intestinal transplantation. What these receptors recognize is not known. The protocol was immunoSEQ multiplex PCR, while the TCRdb copy is restricted to in-frame clones and leaves out a portion. The data show 85,000 to 100,000 clones, with 91% seen just once and approximately 0.33% held by the top ten. Sequencing was performed on unstimulated CD4+ T cells sorted from spleen or lymph node cells, taken before transplant. All receptors come from a human donor who was the organ donor for an intestinal transplant.

V usage is TRBV18 and J usage is TRBJ2-2; 10 nucleotides match TRBD1. Germline loops: CDR1 KGHSH, CDR2 LQKENI. The trim removed 5 bases at V and 9 bases at J, leaving 9 bases unmatched. There are 15 residues in the CDR3. CDR3 nucleotides: TGTGCCAGCTCAGCCGCCGCGGGACAGGGGAGGGAGCTGTTTTTT. This sequence encodes CASSAAAGQGRELFF.

The chain combines TRBV12-5 with TRBJ1-1; D not resolved. Between the trimmed V and J ends, which lost 2 bases and 3 bases, there was a span of 13 bases. This CDR3 contains 15 residues. The germline V gene has CDR1 LGHNT and CDR2 FRNRAP. CDR3 in amino acids: CASGLSHATDTEAFF. DNA for the CDR3: TGTGCTAGTGGTTTGTCACACGCTACAGACACTGAAGCTTTCTTT.

The chain links TRBV11-2 to TRBJ2-1; 11 bases match TRBD2. Germline V gene data show CDR1 as SGHAT and CDR2 as FQNNGV. The length of the CDR3 is 15 residues. The V and J ends lost 7 bases and 2 bases, in that order; junction bases with no gene match: 4. The CDR3 sequence: CASKKLAGAYNEQFF. Here the CDR3 DNA reads TGTGCCAGCAAGAAACTAGCGGGGGCCTACAATGAGCAGTTCTTC.

CDR3 sequence (DNA): TGTGCCAGCAGTCCTCGACTAGCGGGAGGGTACAATGAGCAGTTCTTC. It codes for CASSPRLAGGYNEQFF. The rearrangement joins TRBV27 to TRBJ2-1; 14 positions match TRBD2. The V gene end was trimmed by 5 bases and the J gene end by 4 bases; junction bases not matched to a gene: 4. Germline V CDR1 and CDR2: MNHEY, SMNVEV (reference sequence). This CDR3 has 16 amino acids.

This chain links TRBV10-3 with TRBJ1-1, with TRBD1 matching over 10 bases. CDR3 size: 14 residues. Trimming took 4 bases from V and 3 from J; bases not matched to a gene: 2. The germline CDR1 and CDR2 sequences are ENHRY and SYGVKD. CDR3 DNA sequence: TGTGCCATCAGTGGGACAGGGGGGGACACTGAAGCTTTCTTT. Translated, it gives CAISGTGGDTEAFF.

The chain links TRBV5-1 to TRBJ2-7; possibly TRBD2 for D (6 bases). Germline V gives CDR1 SGHRS, CDR2 YFSETQ. Trimming removed 2 bases at V and 0 bases at J, with 15 bases between. There are 16 residues in the CDR3. The CDR3 nucleotides are TGCGCCAGCAGCTTAATAGCGACCGGGAGCTCCTACGAGCAGTACTTC. Its protein product is CASSLIATGSSYEQYF.

The gene calls are TRBV6-7 and TRBJ1-3; D is uncertain. TRBV6-7 is flagged as an ORF with uncertain function. Trimming left V 1 base short and J 4 bases short, with 8 bases between. CDR3 length: 14 amino acids. In nucleotides, the CDR3 is TGTGCCAGCAGTTACTTGTTTCAGGGAAACACCATATATTTT. This sequence encodes CASSYLFQGNTIYF.

V gene TRBV19 combines with J gene TRBJ1-6; no clear D. The CDR3 consists of 13 residues. Trimming cost V 7 bases and J 5 bases, with 9 bases left between them. In germline, CDR1 is LNHDA, CDR2 SQIVND (reference sequence). CDR3 nucleotides: TGTGCCAGTAACGGTTACGATAATTCACCCCTCCACTTT. Protein product: CASNGYDNSPLHF.

The rearrangement uses TRBV5-1 and TRBJ2-1; perhaps TRBD1 as D (7 bases). The CDR3 length is 14 residues. The V gene lost 2 bases and the J gene lost 8 bases, with 14 bases spanning the gap. Germline CDR1 and CDR2: SGHRS and YFSETQ. CDR3 in DNA: TGCGCCAGCAGCTTCGGCAGGGGGGTGGATGAGCAGTTCTTC. Translation: CASSFGRGVDEQFF.

The CDR3 DNA sequence: TGTGCCAGCAGCGGATACAGGCACTATGGCTACACCTTC. This sequence encodes CASSGYRHYGYTF. The chain has TRBV6-1 and TRBJ1-2, with D tentatively TRBD1 (5 bases). CDR3 size: 13 residues. Germline assignment: CDR1 MNHNS and CDR2 SASEGT. The germline V and J ends were trimmed by 6 bases and 3 bases, with 11 bases remaining between them.

V usage is TRBV21-1 and J usage is TRBJ1-1; the table's TRBD1 call for D was not verified on the DNA. TRBV21-1 is a recognized pseudogene. The length of the CDR3 is 13 residues. The CDR3 region has the DNA TGTGTCAGGGACCGCAGGGGTTCTCGGCTGGCTTTCTTT. It translates to CVRDRRGSRLAFF.

The chain carries TRBV6-1 and TRBJ1-1, with D unclear. Germline lookup yields CDR1 MNHNS and CDR2 SASEGT. Trimming cost V 0 bases and J 12 bases, with 14 bases left between them. The CDR3 has 13 amino acids. The CDR3 sequence: CASSEAAAYLSFF. For the CDR3, the DNA is TGTGCCAGCAGTGAAGCGGCGGCCTATCTATCTTTCTTT.

The genes are TRBV6-5 and TRBJ2-7; D is perhaps TRBD1 (5 bases). Trimming left V 0 bases short and J 3 bases short, with 12 bases between. The CDR3 is 15 amino acids. The germline CDR1 and CDR2 sequences are MNHEY and SVGAGI. CDR3 in DNA: TGTGCCAGCAGTTACTCGGTCAGGGAAAACTACGAGCAGTACTTC. Its protein product is CASSYSVRENYEQYF.

CDR3 in amino acids: CASSLWARAYEQYF. CDR3 sequence (DNA): TGTGCCAGCAGTTTATGGGCCAGGGCCTACGAGCAGTACTTC. This chain connects TRBV27 to TRBJ2-7, with TRBD1 as a possible D gene (5 bases). Deletions cut 1 base from V and 2 bases from J, with 9 bases between. This CDR3 contains 14 residues. Germline CDR1 is MNHEY and CDR2 is SMNVEV (reference sequence).

The CDR3 nucleotides read TGTGCCATCAGTGCCCCGAGCGGGGGATCAGATACGCAGTATTTT. This gives the protein CAISAPSGGSDTQYF. The chain joins TRBV10-3 to TRBJ2-3; the match to TRBD2 covers 8 bases. J was trimmed by 4 bases and V by 4 bases; bases with no gene match: 7. Germline lookup yields CDR1 ENHRY and CDR2 SYGVKD. This CDR3 contains 15 residues.